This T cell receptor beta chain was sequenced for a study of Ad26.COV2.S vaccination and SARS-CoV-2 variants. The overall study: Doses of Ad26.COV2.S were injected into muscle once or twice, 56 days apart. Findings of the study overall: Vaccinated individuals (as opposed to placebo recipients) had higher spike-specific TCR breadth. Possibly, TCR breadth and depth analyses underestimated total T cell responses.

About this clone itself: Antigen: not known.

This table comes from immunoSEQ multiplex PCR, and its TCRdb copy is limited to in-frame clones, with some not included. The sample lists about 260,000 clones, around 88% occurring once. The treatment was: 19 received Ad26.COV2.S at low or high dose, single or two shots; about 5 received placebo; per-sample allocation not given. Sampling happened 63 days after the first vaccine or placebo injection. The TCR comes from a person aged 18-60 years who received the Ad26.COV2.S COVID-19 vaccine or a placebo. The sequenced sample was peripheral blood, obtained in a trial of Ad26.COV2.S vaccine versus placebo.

CDR3 sequence reads: CASSSQGGIGPQHF. In nucleotides, the CDR3 is TGTGCCAGCAGCTCCCAGGGGGGTATTGGGCCCCAGCATTTT. This chain joins TRBV7-9 and TRBJ1-5; 7 nucleotides align to TRBD1. The trim removed 4 bases at V and 9 bases at J, leaving 9 bases unmatched. Looked up from germline, CDR1 is SEHNR and CDR2 is FQNEAQ (reference sequence). This CDR3 has 14 residues.